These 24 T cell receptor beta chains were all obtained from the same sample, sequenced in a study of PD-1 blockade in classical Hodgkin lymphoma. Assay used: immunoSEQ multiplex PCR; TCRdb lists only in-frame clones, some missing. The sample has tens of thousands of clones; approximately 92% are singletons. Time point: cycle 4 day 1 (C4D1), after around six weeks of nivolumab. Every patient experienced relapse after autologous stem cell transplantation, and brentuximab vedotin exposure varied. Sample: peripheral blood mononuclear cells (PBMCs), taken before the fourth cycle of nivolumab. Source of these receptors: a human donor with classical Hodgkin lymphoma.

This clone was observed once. CDR3 DNA: TGTGCCAGCAGCTTAGTGTGGGGAGTTACGGGGAGCAATGAGCAGTTCTTC. Its translation is CASSLVWGVTGSNEQFF. The V gene is TRBV11-3, the J gene TRBJ2-1; D may be TRBD2 (5 bases). This CDR3 region has 17 residues. The germline V gene encodes CDR1 SGHNT and CDR2 YENEEA. V lost 1 base to trimming and J lost 6 bases, with 19 bases between them.

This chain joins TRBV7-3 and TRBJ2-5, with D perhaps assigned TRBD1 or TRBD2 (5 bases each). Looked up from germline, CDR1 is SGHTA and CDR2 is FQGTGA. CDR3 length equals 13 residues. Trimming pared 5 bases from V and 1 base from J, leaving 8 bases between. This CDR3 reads CASSPGTQETQYF. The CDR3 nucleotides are TGTGCCAGCAGCCCCGGGACCCAAGAGACCCAGTACTTC.

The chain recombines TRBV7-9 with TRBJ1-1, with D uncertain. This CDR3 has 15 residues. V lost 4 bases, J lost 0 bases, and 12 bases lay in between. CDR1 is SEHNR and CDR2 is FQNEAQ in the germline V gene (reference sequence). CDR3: CASSSYQAMNTEAFF. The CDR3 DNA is TGTGCCAGCAGCTCGTACCAAGCCATGAACACTGAAGCTTTCTTT.

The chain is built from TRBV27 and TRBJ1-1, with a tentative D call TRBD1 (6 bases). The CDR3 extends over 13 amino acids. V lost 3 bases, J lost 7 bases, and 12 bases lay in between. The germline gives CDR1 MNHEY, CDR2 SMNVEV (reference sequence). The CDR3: CASSFRQASEAFF. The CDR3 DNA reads TGTGCCAGCAGTTTTCGACAGGCAAGTGAAGCTTTCTTT.

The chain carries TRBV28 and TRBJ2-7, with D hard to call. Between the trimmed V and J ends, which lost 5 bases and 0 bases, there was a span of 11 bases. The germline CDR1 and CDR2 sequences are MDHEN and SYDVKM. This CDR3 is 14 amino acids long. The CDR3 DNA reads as TGTGCCAGCAGTCCCCGTCACAGCTCCTACGAGCAGTACTTC. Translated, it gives CASSPRHSSYEQYF.

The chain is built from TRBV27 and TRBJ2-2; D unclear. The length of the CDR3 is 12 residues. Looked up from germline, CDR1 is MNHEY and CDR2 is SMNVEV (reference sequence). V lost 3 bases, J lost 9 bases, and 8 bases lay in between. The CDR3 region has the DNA TGTGCCAGCAGTTTTCTGGAGAGGGAGCTGTTTTTT. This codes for CASSFLERELFF.

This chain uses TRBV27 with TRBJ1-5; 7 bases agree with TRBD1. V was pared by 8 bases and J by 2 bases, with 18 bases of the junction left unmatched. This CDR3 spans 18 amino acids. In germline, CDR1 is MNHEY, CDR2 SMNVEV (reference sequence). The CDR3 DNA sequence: TGTGCCAGCCGTTCCTACAACGGGACAGCCGGTCGCAATCAGCCCCAGCATTTT. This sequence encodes CASRSYNGTAGRNQPQHF.

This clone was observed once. DNA of the CDR3: TGTGCCACCAGGGACAGCGTCTATAGCAATCAGCCCCAGCATTTT. Translation gives CATRDSVYSNQPQHF. The chain has TRBV27 and TRBJ1-5, with 7 bases that match TRBD1. Unmatched junction bases numbered 9, after V lost 10 bases and J lost 0 bases. The CDR3 is made up of 15 amino acids. CDR1 MNHEY and CDR2 SMNVEV come from the germline V gene (reference sequence).

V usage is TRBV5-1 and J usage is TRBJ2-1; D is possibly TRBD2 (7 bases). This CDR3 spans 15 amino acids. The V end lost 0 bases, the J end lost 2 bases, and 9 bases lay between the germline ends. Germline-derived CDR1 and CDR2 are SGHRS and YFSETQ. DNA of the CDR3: TGCGCCAGCAGCTTGGAGGGGGGGCCCTACAATGAGCAGTTCTTC. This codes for CASSLEGGPYNEQFF.

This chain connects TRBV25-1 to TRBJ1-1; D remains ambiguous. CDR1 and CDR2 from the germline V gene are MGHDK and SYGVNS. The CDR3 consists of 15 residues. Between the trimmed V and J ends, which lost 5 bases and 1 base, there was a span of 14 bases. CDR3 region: CASSSQSTRNTEAFF. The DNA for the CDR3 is TGTGCCAGCAGTTCTCAGTCTACCCGGAACACTGAAGCTTTCTTT.

The chain's CDR3 is CASSKGAGANVLTF. The CDR3 DNA reads TGTGCCAGCAGTAAGGGAGCTGGGGCCAACGTCCTGACTTTC. The V gene is TRBV6-4, the J gene TRBJ2-6; TRBD2 is a possible D gene (5 bases). This CDR3 comprises 14 residues. Between the trimmed V and J ends, which lost 5 bases and 2 bases, there was a span of 7 bases. Germline values: CDR1 MRHNA, CDR2 SNTAGT.

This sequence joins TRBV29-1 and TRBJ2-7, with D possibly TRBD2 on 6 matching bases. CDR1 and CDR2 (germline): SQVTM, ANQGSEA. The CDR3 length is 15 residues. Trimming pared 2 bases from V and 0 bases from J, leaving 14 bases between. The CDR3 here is CSVETTGASSYEQYF. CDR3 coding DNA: TGCAGCGTTGAAACAACGGGAGCCAGCTCCTACGAGCAGTACTTC.

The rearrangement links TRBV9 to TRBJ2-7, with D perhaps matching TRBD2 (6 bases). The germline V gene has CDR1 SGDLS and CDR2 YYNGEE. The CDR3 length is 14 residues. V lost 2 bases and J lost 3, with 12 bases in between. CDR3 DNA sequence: TGTGCCAGCAGCGTGGGCGGGGACGGCTACGAGCAGTACTTC. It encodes CASSVGGDGYEQYF.

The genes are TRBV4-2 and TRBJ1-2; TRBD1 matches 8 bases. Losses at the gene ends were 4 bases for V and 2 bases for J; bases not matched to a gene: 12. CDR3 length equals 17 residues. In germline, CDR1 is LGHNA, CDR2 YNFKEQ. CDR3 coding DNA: TGTGCCAGCAGCCTAGACGAAGACAGGGGCGGAAACTATGGCTACACCTTC. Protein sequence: CASSLDEDRGGNYGYTF.

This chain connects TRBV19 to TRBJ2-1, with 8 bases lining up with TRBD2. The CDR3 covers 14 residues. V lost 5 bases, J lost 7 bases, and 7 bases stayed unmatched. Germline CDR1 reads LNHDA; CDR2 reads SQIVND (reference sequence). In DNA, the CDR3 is TGTGCCAGTAGTCTAGGGGTAGCGGGAAATGAGCAGTTCTTC. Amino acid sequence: CASSLGVAGNEQFF.

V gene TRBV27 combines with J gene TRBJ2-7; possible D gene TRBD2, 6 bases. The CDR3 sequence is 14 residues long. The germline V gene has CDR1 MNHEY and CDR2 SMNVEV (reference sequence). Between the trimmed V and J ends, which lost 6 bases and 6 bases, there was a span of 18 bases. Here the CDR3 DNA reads TGTGCCAGCAGCTCTACTAGCCCCTCTGGCGAGCAGTACTTC. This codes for CASSSTSPSGEQYF.

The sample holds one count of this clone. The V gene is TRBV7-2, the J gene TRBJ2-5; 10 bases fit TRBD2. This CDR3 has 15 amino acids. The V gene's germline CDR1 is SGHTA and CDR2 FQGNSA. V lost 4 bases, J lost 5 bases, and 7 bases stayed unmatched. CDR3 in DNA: TGTGCCAGCAGCTCAGCGGGGGGGCATAAGGAGACCCAGTACTTC. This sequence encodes CASSSAGGHKETQYF. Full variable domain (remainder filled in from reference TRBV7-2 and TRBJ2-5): GAGVSQSPSNKVTEKGKDVELRCDPISGHTALYWYRQSLGQGLEFLIYFQGNSAPDKSGLPSDRFSAERTGGSVSTLTIQRTQQEDSAVYLCASSSAGGHKETQYFGPGTRLLVL.

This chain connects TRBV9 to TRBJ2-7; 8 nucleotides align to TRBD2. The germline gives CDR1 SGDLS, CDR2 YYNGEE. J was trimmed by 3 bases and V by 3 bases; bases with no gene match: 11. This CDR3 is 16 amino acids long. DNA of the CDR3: TGTGCCAGCAGCGGTACTAGCGGTGAAGGTTTCTACGAGCAGTACTTC. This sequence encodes CASSGTSGEGFYEQYF. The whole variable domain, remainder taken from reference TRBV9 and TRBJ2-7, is DSGVTQTPKHLITATGQRVTLRCSPRSGDLSVYWYQQSLDQGLQFLIQYYNGEERAKGNILERFSAQQFPDLHSELNLSSLELGDSALYFCASSGTSGEGFYEQYFGPGTRLTVT.

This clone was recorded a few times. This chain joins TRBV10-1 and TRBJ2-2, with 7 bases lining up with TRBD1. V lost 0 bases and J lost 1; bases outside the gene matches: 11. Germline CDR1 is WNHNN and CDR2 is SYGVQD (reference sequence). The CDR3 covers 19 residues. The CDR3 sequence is CASSESKWYGTENTGELFF. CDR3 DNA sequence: TGCGCCAGCAGTGAGTCGAAGTGGTACGGGACAGAGAACACCGGGGAGCTGTTTTTT.

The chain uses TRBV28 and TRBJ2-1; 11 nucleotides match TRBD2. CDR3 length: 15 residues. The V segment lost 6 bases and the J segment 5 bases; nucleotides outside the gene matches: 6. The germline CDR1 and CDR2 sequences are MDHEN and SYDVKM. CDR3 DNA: TGTGCCAGCAGCAAGGGACTAGCGGAGAACAATGAGCAGTTCTTC. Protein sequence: CASSKGLAENNEQFF.

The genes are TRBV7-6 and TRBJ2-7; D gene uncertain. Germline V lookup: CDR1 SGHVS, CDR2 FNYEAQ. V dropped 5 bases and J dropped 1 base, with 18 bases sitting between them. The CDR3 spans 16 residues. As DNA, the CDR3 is TGTGCCAGCAGCCCTCCTCGGTGTCGGGTATCCTACGAGCAGTACTTC. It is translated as CASSPPRCRVSYEQYF.

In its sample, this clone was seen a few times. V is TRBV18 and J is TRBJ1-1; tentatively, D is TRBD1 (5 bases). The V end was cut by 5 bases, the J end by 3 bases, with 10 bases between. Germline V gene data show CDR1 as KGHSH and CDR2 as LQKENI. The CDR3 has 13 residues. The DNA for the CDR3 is TGTGCCAGCTCATGGGGGGATGACACTGAAGCTTTCTTT. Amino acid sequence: CASSWGDDTEAFF.

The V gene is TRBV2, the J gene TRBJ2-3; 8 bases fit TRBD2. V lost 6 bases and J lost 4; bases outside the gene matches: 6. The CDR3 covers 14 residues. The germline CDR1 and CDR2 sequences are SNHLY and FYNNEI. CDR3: CASRSGLGADTQYF. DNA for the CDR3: TGTGCCAGCAGGTCGGGACTAGGCGCAGATACGCAGTATTTT.

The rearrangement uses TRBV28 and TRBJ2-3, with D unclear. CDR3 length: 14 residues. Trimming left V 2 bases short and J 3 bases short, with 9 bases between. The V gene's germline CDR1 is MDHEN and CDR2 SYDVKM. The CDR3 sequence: CASSLSLATDTQYF. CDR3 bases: TGTGCCAGCAGTTTAAGTCTCGCGACAGATACGCAGTATTTT.